The rows below give T cell receptor beta chains drawn from one sample of a study of OX40 agonist ivuxolimab in advanced cancers. Using immunoSEQ multiplex PCR, the repertoire was profiled, and TCRdb retains in-frame clones only, with some absent. Among approximately 60,000 clones listed, roughly 88% were seen once. The sequencing used CD4+ or CD8+ T cells sorted from blood, collected in a trial of the OX40 agonist ivuxolimab. All receptors derive from an adult with an advanced solid tumor such as melanoma, head and neck, liver or kidney cancer. CDR3s include the opening cysteine and the closing phenylalanine or tryptophan. D genes are given only for firm matches. Expanded clones get a size class; other rows say once, few or many, or leave the size out.

size	D	V	J	DNA	CDR3
-	-	TRBV7-6	TRBJ2-2	TGTGCCAGCAGCCCCAGTCGGGGTCACGGGGAGCTGTTTTTT	CASSPSRGHGELFF
once	-	TRBV5-4	TRBJ1-3	TGTGCCAGCAGCTTGATCGACTCTGGAAACACCATATATTTT	CASSLIDSGNTIYF
-	TRBD2	TRBV19	TRBJ2-3	TGTGCCAGTAGTATAATGGCGGGAGGCCTCACAGATACGCAGTATTTT	CASSIMAGGLTDTQYF
-	TRBD1	TRBV19	TRBJ2-7	TGTGCCAGTACCACGAGACAGGGGGCTCGGTACTTC	CASTTRQGARYF
-	TRBD1	TRBV6-5	TRBJ1-1	TGTGCCAGCAGTCCGACAGGGTACACTGAAGCTTTCTTT	CASSPTGYTEAFF
-	-	TRBV28	TRBJ2-7	TGTGCCAGCAGCTCTTTTGGGGGGTGGACCTACGAGCAGTACTTC	CASSSFGGWTYEQYF
-	-	TRBV9	TRBJ1-2	TGTGCCAGCAGTGGGACGCTCGGCTTTGGCTACACCTTC	CASSGTLGFGYTF
few	TRBD2	TRBV6-1	TRBJ2-3	TGTGCCAGCAGTGAATTACTAGCGGGGGGGCCGGGTACGCAGTATTTT	CASSELLAGGPGTQYF
-	-	TRBV25-1	TRBJ2-1	TGTGCCAGCAGTGCCCAGGGTACGCGTGAGCAGTTCTTC	CASSAQGTREQFF
-	-	TRBV5-4	TRBJ2-1	TGTGCCAGCAGCTTGGGCCAGGGAGGTGGGGATGAGCAGTTCTTC	CASSLGQGGGDEQFF